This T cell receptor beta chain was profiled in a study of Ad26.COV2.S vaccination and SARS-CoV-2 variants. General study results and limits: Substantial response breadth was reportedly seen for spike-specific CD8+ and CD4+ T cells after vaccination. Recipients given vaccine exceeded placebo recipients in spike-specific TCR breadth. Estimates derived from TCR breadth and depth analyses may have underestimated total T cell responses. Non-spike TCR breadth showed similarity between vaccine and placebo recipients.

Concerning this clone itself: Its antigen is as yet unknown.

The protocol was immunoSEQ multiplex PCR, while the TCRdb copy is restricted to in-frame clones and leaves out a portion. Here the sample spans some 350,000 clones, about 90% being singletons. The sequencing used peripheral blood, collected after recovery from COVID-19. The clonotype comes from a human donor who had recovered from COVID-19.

The CDR3 is CASSYSTRGYEQYF. The CDR3 DNA sequence: TGTGCCAGCAGTTACTCGACTCGGGGTTACGAGCAGTACTTC. This chain joins TRBV6-5 and TRBJ2-7, with a tentative D call TRBD2 (5 bases). Looked up from germline, CDR1 is MNHEY and CDR2 is SVGAGI. The ends were cut back, 0 bases at V and 4 bases at J, with 10 bases in the middle. The CDR3 consists of 14 residues.